Shown below are 6 T cell receptor beta chains from a single sample sequenced in a study of T cell repertoires in cytomegalovirus infection. TCRdb reanalysed the reads using MiXCR and keeps one entry per CDR3 protein. The top ten hold around 45% of the sample, which has just over 450,000 distinct CDR3 sequences, more than 40% seen once. These receptors are not linked to any known antigen. Here the sequenced sample was cultured PBMCs, taken from culture after CMV antigen stimulation. The receptors were sampled from a human donor in good health (CMV status not recorded). Some clones in this sample may be carry-over from other donors' samples.

In its sample, this clonotype was seen once. The chain couples TRBV25-1 to TRBJ1-4; no reliable D call. The V end lost 4 bases, the J end lost 7 bases, and 13 bases lay between the germline ends. The CDR3 loop spans 14 amino acids. CDR1 is MGHDK, CDR2 SYGVNS, per germline. In nucleotides, the CDR3 is TGTGCCAGCAGTGGGGTCCCCGCTGGTGAAAAACTGTTTTTT. This gives the protein CASSGVPAGEKLFF.

The genes are TRBV7-2 and TRBJ1-1; D gene unclear. Deletions cut 4 bases from V and 2 bases from J, with 17 bases between. The CDR3 spans 16 residues. In germline, CDR1 is SGHTA, CDR2 FQGNSA. CDR3 sequence reads: CASSSIQTDTNTEAFF. Written as DNA, the CDR3 is TGTGCCAGCAGCTCCATCCAGACCGATACAAACACTGAAGCTTTCTTT. Variable domain in full (rest from reference TRBV7-2 and TRBJ1-1): GAGVSQSPSNKVTEKGKDVELRCDPISGHTALYWYRQSLGQGLEFLIYFQGNSAPDKSGLPSDRFSAERTGGSVSTLTIQRTQQEDSAVYLCASSSIQTDTNTEAFFGQGTRLTVV.

The gene calls are TRBV6-5 and TRBJ1-2, with 7 nucleotides matching TRBD1. The CDR3 has 12 residues. The trim removed 5 bases at V and 7 bases at J, leaving 4 bases unmatched. Germline loops: CDR1 MNHEY, CDR2 SVGAGI. CDR3: CASSTRQGGYTF. The DNA for the CDR3 is TGTGCCAGCAGTACCCGACAGGGTGGCTACACCTTC.

CDR3 nucleotide sequence: TGCAGTGCTAGGGCGACGGCCCCGGGGACCGGGGAGCTGTTTTTT. Amino acid sequence: CSARATAPGTGELFF. The chain uses TRBV20-1 and TRBJ2-2; TRBD2 might be the D (5 bases). The CDR3 extends over 15 amino acids. Germline CDR1 and CDR2: DFQATT and SNEGSKA (reference sequence). The V and J ends lost 3 bases and 5 bases respectively, with 16 bases between them.

This chain connects TRBV7-2 to TRBJ2-7; D unclear. This CDR3 is 14 amino acids long. Germline lookup yields CDR1 SGHTA and CDR2 FQGNSA. V was pared by 5 bases and J by 0 bases, with 11 bases between. The CDR3 is CASSPDSNSYEQYF. In DNA, the CDR3 is TGTGCCAGCAGCCCTGACTCGAACTCCTACGAGCAGTACTTC.

The rearrangement links TRBV12-3 or TRBV12-4 to TRBJ2-5, with TRBD2 matching over 12 bases. This CDR3 spans 14 amino acids. V trimming: 6 bases; J trimming: 6 bases; junction bases outside the gene matches: 5. The CDR3 sequence is CASSPTSGGKTQYF. CDR3 in DNA: TGTGCCAGCAGCCCGACTAGCGGGGGAAAGACCCAGTACTTC.